These 19 T cell receptor beta chains came from one sample sequenced in a study of regulatory T cells in long-lasting Graves disease. HTBI primers from iRepertoire and Arm-PCR of CDR3 regions yielded the TCR beta libraries. TCRdb called the multiplex PCR reads again in MiXCR, with one record for every CDR3 protein. The sample holds about 400,000 distinct CDR3 sequences; about a fifth are singletons and the top ten take around 21%. Time point given: persistent/refractory GD, antithyroid drugs over 5 years with positive TRAb. Extracted PBMC RNA gave rise to the TCR library. The sample consisted of peripheral blood mononuclear cells (PBMCs), taken when the disease was refractory, from a patient treated with antithyroid drugs. Receptors originate from a female donor with Graves disease.

V is TRBV15 and J is TRBJ2-7; tentatively, D is TRBD1 (6 bases). The CDR3 has 13 residues. Germline V gene lookup returns CDR1 LNHNV and CDR2 YYDKDF (reference sequence). The ends were cut back, 5 bases at V and 6 bases at J, with 14 bases in the middle. This chain's CDR3 is CATSEGVQIEQYF. The CDR3 DNA reads TGTGCCACCAGCGAGGGGGTACAGATCGAGCAGTACTTC.

J is TRBJ2-7 and V is TRBV29-1, with D perhaps given as TRBD1 or TRBD2 (5 bases each). Germline CDR1 SQVTM, CDR2 ANQGSEA. V lost 5 bases and J 2 bases, leaving 10 bases between the germline ends. The CDR3 covers 12 residues. The CDR3 nucleotides read TGCAGCGTTAGGGACGGACCCTACGAGCAGTACTTC. Its protein is CSVRDGPYEQYF.

V gene TRBV6-2 or TRBV6-3 combines with J gene TRBJ2-7; 10 bases match TRBD1. The CDR3 runs to 14 residues. Germline loops: CDR1 MNHEY, CDR2 SVGEGT. The trim removed 6 bases at V and 4 bases at J, leaving 6 bases unmatched. The CDR3 sequence: CASSPWTGGYEQYF. CDR3 nucleotides: TGTGCCAGCAGCCCATGGACAGGGGGGTACGAGCAGTACTTC.

Only a few counts were recorded for this clonotype. This chain connects TRBV30 to TRBJ2-7; no clear D gene. V lost 1 base, J lost 2 bases, and 6 bases lay in between. CDR1 is GTSNPN and CDR2 is SVGIG in the germline V gene (reference sequence). This CDR3 is 12 amino acids long. CDR3 in amino acids: CAWSENAYEQYF. Here the CDR3 DNA reads TGTGCCTGGAGTGAAAACGCCTACGAGCAGTACTTC.

This clonotype was recorded at least ten times. The V gene is TRBV19, the J gene TRBJ2-2; tentative D call: TRBD1 (5 bases). The V end was cut by 9 bases, the J end by 5 bases, with 16 bases between. CDR1 LNHDA and CDR2 SQIVND come from the germline V gene (reference sequence). This CDR3 is 14 amino acids long. CDR3 nucleotide sequence: TGTGCCAGCACAGACTCAGGGCCTACCGGGGAGCTGTTTTTT. Translation: CASTDSGPTGELFF.

CDR3 DNA: TGTGCCAGCAGCAACGATGGGGCGACCCAGTACTTC. Translated: CASSNDGATQYF. The rearrangement uses TRBV7-9 and TRBJ2-5, with D possibly matching TRBD1 (5 bases). The CDR3 loop spans 12 amino acids. The germline V and J ends were trimmed by 5 bases and 7 bases, with 11 bases remaining between them. Germline assignment: CDR1 SEHNR and CDR2 FQNEAQ (reference sequence).

This chain uses TRBV28 with TRBJ1-4, with 7 bases identical to TRBD1. The germline gives CDR1 MDHEN, CDR2 SYDVKM. The CDR3 consists of 13 residues. The J segment lost 5 bases and the V segment lost 7 bases, leaving 4 bases of the junction unmatched. The CDR3 is CASNRGPNEKLFF. CDR3 nucleotides: TGTGCCAGCAACAGGGGTCCGAATGAAAAACTGTTTTTT.

Many counts were recorded for this clonotype. The chain has TRBV2 and TRBJ2-7, with TRBD2 matching 7 bases. There are 13 residues in the CDR3. The junction had 5 bases not matched to a gene; V was cut back by 6 bases and J by 3 bases. Per the germline V gene, CDR1 is SNHLY and CDR2 is FYNNEI. Written as DNA, the CDR3 is TGTGCCAGCAGCGGAGGGACTAACTACGAGCAGTACTTC. Its protein is CASSGGTNYEQYF.

The chain couples TRBV5-1 to TRBJ1-1; tentative D call: TRBD1 (6 bases). The CDR3 has 15 residues. The germline V gene encodes CDR1 SGHRS and CDR2 YFSETQ. With 4 bases removed from V and 3 bases from J, the gap between germline ends came to 16 bases. The CDR3 DNA sequence: TGCGCCAGCAGCCCGGGGGGGGGCTCGGACACTGAAGCTTTCTTT. It is translated as CASSPGGGSDTEAFF.

Comments on this clonotype: Given a much more abundant clone one base away, this may be a read error. This CDR3 reads CASKPAGAYPYKQYF. CDR3 sequence (DNA): TGTGCCAGCAAGCCCGCCGGGGCCTACCCCTACAAGCAGTACTTC. This sequence joins TRBV6-1 and TRBJ2-7; D may correspond to TRBD1 or TRBD2 (5 bases each). The CDR3 totals 15 residues. Germline V gene lookup returns CDR1 MNHNS and CDR2 SASEGT.

In this sample, this clonotype turned up many times. CDR3 protein: CASQPRRDSFVYTF. CDR3 DNA sequence: TGTGCCAGCCAACCCCGTCGGGACAGCTTTGTCTACACCTTC. The J gene is TRBJ1-2, the V gene TRBV2; TRBD1 aligns across 7 bases. The trim removed 8 bases at V and 10 bases at J, leaving 16 bases unmatched. The CDR3 totals 14 residues. Germline V gene lookup returns CDR1 SNHLY and CDR2 FYNNEI.

With respect to this clonotype: It may be a read error: a sequence one base away is much more abundant. The chain combines TRBV20-1 with TRBJ1-5, with D uncertain. Trimming cost V 3 bases and J 4 bases, with 7 bases left between them. Looked up from germline, CDR1 is DFQATT and CDR2 is SNEGSKA (reference sequence). CDR3 length equals 12 residues. The CDR3 region is CSAREENQPQHF. CDR3 coding DNA: TGCAGTGCTAGGGAGGAGAATCAGCCCCAGCATTTT.

This clonotype has a count of ten or more. V and J are TRBV7-8 and TRBJ2-2; D is possibly TRBD1 (5 bases). This CDR3 region has 16 residues. The germline V gene has CDR1 SGHVS and CDR2 FQNEAQ. The V and J ends lost 5 bases and 4 bases respectively, with 17 bases between them. The CDR3 DNA reads TGTGCCAGCAGCCCGCCTTACGCAAGGGGCACCGGGGAGCTGTTTTTT. It is translated as CASSPPYARGTGELFF.

The chain combines TRBV11-2 with TRBJ1-5; D not resolved. This CDR3 spans 13 amino acids. The V gene's germline CDR1 is SGHAT and CDR2 FQNNGV. The germline V and J ends were trimmed by 5 bases and 7 bases, with 12 bases remaining between them. The CDR3 sequence is CASSPVHGQPQHF. The CDR3 DNA sequence: TGTGCCAGCAGCCCAGTCCATGGGCAGCCCCAGCATTTT.

This clonotype was seen ten or more times. The chain uses TRBV6-1 and TRBJ1-1, with a weak D call TRBD1 (5 bases). The germline V and J ends were trimmed by 10 bases and 6 bases, with 24 bases remaining between them. Per the germline V gene, CDR1 is MNHNS and CDR2 is SASEGT. The CDR3 covers 15 residues. The CDR3 DNA sequence: TGTGCCACCCTGAAGGTTGTCGCAGGGATCCCTGAAGCTTTCTTT. Encoded protein: CATLKVVAGIPEAFF.

This clonotype was observed a handful of times. The gene calls are TRBV3-1 and TRBJ2-2; D is unclear. Germline assignment: CDR1 LGHDT and CDR2 YNNKEL (reference sequence). The CDR3 runs to 13 residues. The ends were cut back, 0 bases at V and 6 bases at J, with 5 bases in the middle. The CDR3 region has the DNA TGTGCCAGCAGCCAAGATTACCCCGGGGAGCTGTTTTTT. Protein sequence: CASSQDYPGELFF.

This chain joins TRBV12-3 or TRBV12-4 and TRBJ2-2, with 8 bases that match TRBD2. The CDR3 covers 14 residues. V trimming: 8 bases; J trimming: 4 bases; junction bases outside the gene matches: 6. The CDR3 loop reads CASGPGGPTGELFF. The CDR3 DNA reads as TGTGCCAGCGGTCCGGGGGGGCCCACCGGGGAGCTGTTTTTT.

The sample holds a few counts of this clonotype. V and J are TRBV28 and TRBJ1-1, with D possibly matching TRBD1 (5 bases). The CDR3 spans 15 residues. The germline V gene encodes CDR1 MDHEN and CDR2 SYDVKM. V was clipped by 1 base and J by 3 bases, with 12 bases between them. The CDR3 sequence is CASSLSGVGDTEAFF. For the CDR3, the DNA is TGTGCCAGCAGTTTATCTGGGGTAGGGGACACTGAAGCTTTCTTT.

This clonotype was seen ten or more times. The chain has TRBV18 and TRBJ2-7; TRBD2 is a possible D gene (7 bases). Between the trimmed V and J ends, which lost 3 bases and 6 bases, there was a span of 15 bases. The CDR3 runs 14 residues. Per the germline V gene, CDR1 is KGHSH and CDR2 is LQKENI. The CDR3 bases are TGTGCCAGCTCACCCCTAGCGGAGGGGGGCGAGCAGTACTTC. Residues: CASSPLAEGGEQYF.